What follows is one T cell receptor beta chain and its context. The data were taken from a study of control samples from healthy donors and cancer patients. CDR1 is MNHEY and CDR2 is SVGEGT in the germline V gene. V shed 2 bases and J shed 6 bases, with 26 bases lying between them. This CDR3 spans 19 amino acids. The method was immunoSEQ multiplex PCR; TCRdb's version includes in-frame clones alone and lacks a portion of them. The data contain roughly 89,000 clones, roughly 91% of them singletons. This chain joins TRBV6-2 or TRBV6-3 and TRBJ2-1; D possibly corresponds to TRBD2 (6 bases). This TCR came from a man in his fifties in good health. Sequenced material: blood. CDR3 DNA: TGTGCCAGCAGTTACGTGTCCGGTAAAATAGCGGTTCGATTCAATGAGCAGTTCTTC. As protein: CASSYVSGKIAVRFNEQFF.